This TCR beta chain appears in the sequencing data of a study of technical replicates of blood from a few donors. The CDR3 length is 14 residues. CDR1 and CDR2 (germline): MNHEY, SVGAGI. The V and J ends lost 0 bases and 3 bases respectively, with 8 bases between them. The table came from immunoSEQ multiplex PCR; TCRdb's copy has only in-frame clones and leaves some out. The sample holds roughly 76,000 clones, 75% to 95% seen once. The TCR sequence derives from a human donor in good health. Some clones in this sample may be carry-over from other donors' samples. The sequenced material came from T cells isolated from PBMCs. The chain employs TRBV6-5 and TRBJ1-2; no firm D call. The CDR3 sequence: CASSYSAEYYGYTF. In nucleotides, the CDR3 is TGTGCCAGCAGTTACTCGGCAGAATACTATGGCTACACCTTC.